These 14 T cell receptor beta chains originate from one sample sequenced in a study of cytomegalovirus exposure and HLA in healthy donors (dated by TCRdb to 2016 to 2017). The library was built by means of the immunoSEQ multiplex PCR assay. For the multiplex PCR, a mixture combining 60 forward primers for TCR Vbeta segments and 13 reverse primers for TCR Jbeta segments was used. TCRdb took this table from immuneACCESS and kept in-frame rearrangements with V and J called. Such tables lack part of the clones; where checked against another copy, unresolved V genes explain under half of the gap, and the rest is unexplained. In this sample the table shows 180,000 or so clones, more than 60% of which occur a single time. The ten top clones hold roughly 1.4% of the sample. The sequenced sample consisted of PBMCs. Every receptor here comes from a man aged 18 to 35 in good health and CMV-seronegative.

The genes are TRBV29-1 and TRBJ2-3, with D perhaps TRBD1 (5 bases). Trimming removed 5 bases at V and 3 bases at J, with 21 bases between. Germline loops: CDR1 SQVTM, CDR2 ANQGSEA. CDR3 length: 16 residues. CDR3 protein: CSVFLPDIKGTDTQYF. The CDR3 DNA reads TGCAGCGTTTTTTTACCGGACATAAAAGGGACAGATACGCAGTATTTT.

The chain uses TRBV5-5 and TRBJ1-2; tentatively, D is TRBD1 (6 bases). Germline CDR1 SGHKS, CDR2 YYEKEE (reference sequence). The CDR3 extends over 15 amino acids. Trimming stripped 0 bases from V and 7 bases from J, with 16 bases between. The CDR3 loop is CASSLEVKGVLGYTF. The CDR3 DNA reads as TGTGCCAGCAGCTTGGAGGTTAAGGGGGTCCTTGGCTACACCTTC.

CDR3 protein: CATSLDSSYEQYF. The CDR3 DNA reads as TGTGCCACCAGCCTCGACTCTTCCTACGAGCAGTACTTC. V is TRBV15 and J is TRBJ2-7; D ambiguous. Germline CDR1 is LNHNV and CDR2 is YYDKDF (reference sequence). Trimming removed 5 bases at V and 1 base at J, with 9 bases between. The CDR3 runs 13 residues.

The genes are TRBV11-3 and TRBJ2-7, with D uncertain. Germline V gene sequence: CDR1 SGHNT, CDR2 YENEEA. V was trimmed by 3 bases and J by 0 bases, leaving 3 bases between them. The CDR3 runs 12 residues. CDR3 sequence (DNA): TGTGCCAGCAGCTTTAGCTCCTACGAGCAGTACTTC. This gives the protein CASSFSSYEQYF.

This chain uses TRBV11-2 with TRBJ1-3; maybe TRBD1 (5 bases). Germline V gene lookup returns CDR1 SGHAT and CDR2 FQNNGV. This CDR3 region has 16 residues. V dropped 3 bases and J dropped 4 bases, with 16 bases sitting between them. The CDR3 loop is CASSFPQGVFGNTIYF. For the CDR3, the DNA is TGTGCCAGCAGCTTCCCCCAGGGCGTGTTCGGAAACACCATATATTTT.

The rearrangement joins TRBV28 to TRBJ2-5; 12 bases agree with TRBD2. The junction had 5 bases not matched to a gene; V was cut back by 6 bases and J by 3 bases. The germline V gene has CDR1 MDHEN and CDR2 SYDVKM. The CDR3 has 15 amino acids. CDR3 residues: CASRASGGAEETQYF. CDR3 DNA: TGTGCCAGCAGAGCTAGCGGGGGGGCGGAAGAGACCCAGTACTTC.

The V gene is TRBV25-1, the J gene TRBJ1-2, with D possibly matching TRBD1 (5 bases). The CDR3 totals 12 residues. From germline, CDR1 is MGHDK and CDR2 SYGVNS. V was clipped by 3 bases and J by 5 bases, with 7 bases between them. This CDR3 reads CASSEGQYGYTF. The CDR3 bases are TGTGCCAGCAGTGAGGGGCAGTATGGCTACACCTTC.

V is TRBV7-2 and J is TRBJ2-1, with TRBD2 matching 11 bases. The J segment lost 4 bases and the V segment lost 1 base, leaving 3 bases of the junction unmatched. CDR3 length: 16 residues. Germline CDR1 is SGHTA and CDR2 is FQGNSA. The CDR3 is CASSLVSGGEYNEQFF. CDR3 coding DNA: TGTGCCAGCAGCTTAGTTAGCGGGGGGGAATACAATGAGCAGTTCTTC.

CDR3 DNA sequence: TGTGCCAGCAGCGTACTACCGGGACAGGGAGGTGGCACCGGGGAGCTGTTTTTT. It codes for CASSVLPGQGGGTGELFF. This chain uses TRBV7-9 with TRBJ2-2; TRBD1 matches 9 bases. Germline CDR1 reads SEHNR; CDR2 reads FQNEAQ (reference sequence). J lost 4 bases, V lost 5 bases, and 14 bases had no gene match. The length of the CDR3 is 18 residues.

The chain has TRBV7-2 and TRBJ1-6; possibly TRBD1 for D (5 bases). CDR1 is SGHTA and CDR2 is FQGNSA in the germline V gene. Trimming left V 3 bases short and J 4 bases short, with 10 bases between. The CDR3 is 15 amino acids. The CDR3 DNA sequence: TGTGCCAGCAGCTTTTGGGCAGGGTATAATTCACCCCTCCACTTT. This sequence encodes CASSFWAGYNSPLHF.

This clone was counted a single time. The V gene is TRBV29-1, the J gene TRBJ2-5; D not certain. The germline gives CDR1 SQVTM, CDR2 ANQGSEA. The CDR3 extends over 12 amino acids. Trimming shortened V by 3 bases and J by 1 base, and 6 bases separated the two germline ends. This chain's CDR3 is CSVEGSQETQYF. In nucleotides, the CDR3 is TGCAGCGTTGAGGGCAGCCAAGAGACCCAGTACTTC.

The chain uses TRBV4-3 and TRBJ2-5; no clear D. TRBJ2-7 matches the DNA end more closely, so the J call is doubtful. Germline CDR1 LGHNA, CDR2 YSLEER. This CDR3 is built from 14 residues. In DNA form, the CDR3 reads TGCGCCAGCAGCCAAGATACGAGAAACTACGAGCAGTACTTC. This gives the protein CASSQDTRNYEQYF.

The chain has TRBV27 and TRBJ1-1; D ambiguous. Between the trimmed V and J ends, which lost 5 bases and 2 bases, there was a span of 12 bases. Per the germline V gene, CDR1 is MNHEY and CDR2 is SMNVEV (reference sequence). CDR3 length: 14 amino acids. As DNA, the CDR3 is TGTGCCAGCAGTCCCCCTGGACTCAACACTGAAGCTTTCTTT. Protein: CASSPPGLNTEAFF.

V usage is TRBV4-2 and J usage is TRBJ2-7; 7 nucleotides agree with TRBD2. J gave up 1 base and V 0 bases, and 3 bases lay outside the gene matches. The CDR3 is made up of 15 amino acids. Germline lookup yields CDR1 LGHNA and CDR2 YNFKEQ. In DNA, the CDR3 is TGTGCCAGCAGCCAAGAGACTAGCAGTTCCTACGAGCAGTACTTC. It yields the protein CASSQETSSSYEQYF.